This TCR beta chain was identified in a study of blood T cell repertoires in COVID-19. The wider study: Acute and convalescent COVID-19 specimens originated in the United States, Italy and Spain.

The assay was immunoSEQ multiplex PCR, and TCRdb's table has in-frame clones only and misses some. There are about 370,000 clones in the sample; 85% to 90% occur only once, and about 6.8% lies in the top ten. This clone appeared once. This TCR was sampled from a man between 18 and 35 years old with active or convalescent COVID-19. The sample taken for sequencing was peripheral blood.

The CDR3, as DNA: TGTGCCAGCAGCTTGGGGAGTAACTATGGCTACACCTTC. It encodes CASSLGSNYGYTF. The chain has TRBV5-6 and TRBJ1-2; D is unclear. Germline assignment: CDR1 SGHDT and CDR2 YYEEEE. Trimming took 0 bases from V and 1 from J, leaving 4 bases between them. This CDR3 region has 13 residues. Based on the CDR3 plus reference TRBV5-6 and TRBJ1-2, the full variable domain is DAGVTQSPTHLIKTRGQQVTLRCSPKSGHDTVSWYQQALGQGPQFIFQYYEEEERQRGNFPDRFSGHQFPNYSSELNVNALLLGDSALYLCASSLGSNYGYTFGSGTRLTVV.